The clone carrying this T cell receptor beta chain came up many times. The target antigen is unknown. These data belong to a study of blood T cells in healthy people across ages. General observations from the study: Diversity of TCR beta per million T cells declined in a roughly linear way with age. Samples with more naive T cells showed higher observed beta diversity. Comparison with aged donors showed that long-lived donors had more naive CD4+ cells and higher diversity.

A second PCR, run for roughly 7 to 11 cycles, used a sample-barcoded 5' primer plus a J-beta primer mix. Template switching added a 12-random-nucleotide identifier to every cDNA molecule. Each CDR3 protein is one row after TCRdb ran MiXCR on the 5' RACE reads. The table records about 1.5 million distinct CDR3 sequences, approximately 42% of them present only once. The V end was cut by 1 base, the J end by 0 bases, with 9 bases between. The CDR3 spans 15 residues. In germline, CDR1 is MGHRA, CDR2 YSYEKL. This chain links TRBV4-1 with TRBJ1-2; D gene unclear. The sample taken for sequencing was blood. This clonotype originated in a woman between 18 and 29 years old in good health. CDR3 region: CASSQVSEANYGYTF. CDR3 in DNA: TGCGCCAGCAGCCAAGTCAGTGAAGCTAACTATGGCTACACCTTC.